The present TCR beta chain was sequenced within a study of OX40 agonist ivuxolimab in advanced cancers. Study-level background: The diagnoses of dose-escalation patients were hepatocellular carcinoma, melanoma, renal cell or head and neck cancer. Prior therapy, whether anti-PD-1, anti-PD-L1 or anti-CTLA-4, was allowed, and approximately 37% had some. Findings and caveats of the study: The study did not work out the antigen specificity of the expanded peripheral T cells.

The V end was cut by 0 bases, the J end by 3 bases, with 7 bases between. The CDR3 covers 14 residues. Germline V gives CDR1 SGHDT, CDR2 YYEEEE. Comment on this clone: The antigen remains unidentified.

Generated by immunoSEQ multiplex PCR, the TCRdb table keeps only in-frame clones and is missing some. In the table there are 40,000 to 60,000 clones, about 79% of which are singletons. The TCR originated in an adult with an advanced solid tumor such as melanoma, head and neck, liver or kidney cancer. The rearrangement uses TRBV5-6 and TRBJ1-3, with D unclear. The source material was CD4+ or CD8+ T cells sorted from blood, sampled in a trial of the OX40 agonist ivuxolimab. The CDR3: CASSLGGVGNTIYF. DNA for the CDR3: TGTGCCAGCAGCTTGGGCGGGGTTGGAAACACCATATATTTT.